This T cell receptor beta chain was recovered during a study of OX40 agonist ivuxolimab in advanced cancers. Study overall: The dose-escalation group included hepatocellular carcinoma, melanoma, renal cell carcinoma and head and neck cancer. In three patients, partial responses were observed, one with hepatocellular carcinoma and two with cutaneous melanoma.

Some clones are missing from TCRdb's copy, which holds only in-frame ones; the method was immunoSEQ multiplex PCR. The profile covers about 52,000 clones, with about 84% appearing a single time and 3.9% taken by the ten largest. The study, taken as a whole, reports: Undetermined was the antigen specificity of the expanded peripheral T cells. People who partly responded at 0.1-3.0 mg/kg had some of the least clonal expansion seen.

Germline CDR1 reads MGHRA; CDR2 reads YSYEKL. This CDR3 has 13 amino acids. Trimming left V 2 bases short and J 10 bases short, with 14 bases between. To note about this clone: Its antigen is not known.

V gene TRBV4-1 combines with J gene TRBJ1-1; the D is unclear. The TCR sequence derives from an adult with an advanced solid tumor such as melanoma, head and neck, liver or kidney cancer. The sample in question was CD4+ or CD8+ T cells sorted from blood, obtained in a trial of the OX40 agonist ivuxolimab. The CDR3 nucleotides read TGCGCCAGCAGCCAATTACAGCAGACCTTAGCTTTCTTT. Protein: CASSQLQQTLAFF.